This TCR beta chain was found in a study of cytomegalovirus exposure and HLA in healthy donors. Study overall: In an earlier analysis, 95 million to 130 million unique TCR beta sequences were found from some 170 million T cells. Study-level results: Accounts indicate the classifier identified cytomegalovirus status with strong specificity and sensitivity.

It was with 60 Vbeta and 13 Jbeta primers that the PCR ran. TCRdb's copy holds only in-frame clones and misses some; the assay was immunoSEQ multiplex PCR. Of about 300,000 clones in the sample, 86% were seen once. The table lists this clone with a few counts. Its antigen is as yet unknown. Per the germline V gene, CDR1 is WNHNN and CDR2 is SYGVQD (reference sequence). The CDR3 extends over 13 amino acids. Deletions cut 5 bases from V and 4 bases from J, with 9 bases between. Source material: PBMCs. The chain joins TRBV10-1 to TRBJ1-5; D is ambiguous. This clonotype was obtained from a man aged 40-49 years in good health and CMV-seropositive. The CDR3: CASSSNANQPQHF. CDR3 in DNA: TGCGCCAGCAGTTCCAATGCGAATCAGCCCCAGCATTTT.